This T cell receptor beta chain came from a study of cytomegalovirus exposure and HLA in healthy donors. The PCR used 60 Vbeta and 13 Jbeta primers. Measured with immunoSEQ multiplex PCR; TCRdb has only the in-frame clones, and not every one. The sample consists of 120,000 to 150,000 clones, roughly 80% of them appearing once. This TCR came from a woman between 35 and 50 years old in good health and CMV-seropositive. The sample taken for sequencing was PBMCs.

In DNA, the CDR3 is TGTGCCAGCAGCAAGTCCCGGGGAGCCTACGAGCAGTACTTC. It codes for CASSKSRGAYEQYF. This rearrangement joins TRBV21-1 to TRBJ2-7; the table's TRBD2 call for D was not verified on the DNA. TRBV21-1 is classified as a pseudogene. The CDR3 totals 14 residues.